These 11 T cell receptor beta chains were sequenced from one sample in a study of blood T cell repertoires in COVID-19. Sequencing used immunoSEQ multiplex PCR; TCRdb keeps in-frame clones, though not all of them. Among some 150,000 clones, around 87% were seen once, and the ten largest hold about 1.2%. Sequencing was carried out using PBMCs or T cells enriched from blood (not recorded which). The receptors here all came from a woman in her 30s with acute COVID-19.

The chain joins TRBV5-6 to TRBJ1-2; D perhaps matches TRBD1 (5 bases). Germline CDR1 reads SGHDT; CDR2 reads YYEEEE. Trimming took off 0 bases at V and 4 bases at J, with 10 bases between the two ends. The CDR3 has 14 amino acids. CDR3 DNA: TGTGCCAGCAGCTTGGTACAGGCGTCCTATGGCTACACCTTC. It yields the protein CASSLVQASYGYTF.

A few counts support this clone. The chain carries TRBV6-2 or TRBV6-3 and TRBJ2-1; TRBD1 might be the D (6 bases). Germline CDR1 is MNHEY and CDR2 is SVGEGT. This CDR3 has 14 amino acids. V shed 4 bases and J shed 0 bases, with 7 bases lying between them. The CDR3 DNA reads TGTGCCAGCAGTTGGGACAACTCCTACAATGAGCAGTTCTTC. It codes for CASSWDNSYNEQFF.

The CDR3 DNA sequence: TGTGCCAGCAGCCGACAGAGCACCATATATTTT. The encoded protein is CASSRQSTIYF. The V call is TRBV6-5, the J call TRBJ1-3, with D possibly matching TRBD1 (5 bases). The CDR3 extends over 11 amino acids. The V and J ends lost 6 bases and 9 bases respectively, with 9 bases between them. From germline, CDR1 is MNHEY and CDR2 SVGAGI.

This chain links TRBV11-2 with TRBJ2-1; D gene uncertain. Germline V CDR1 and CDR2: SGHAT, FQNNGV. The CDR3 contains 12 residues. Trimming cost V 6 bases and J 5 bases, with 8 bases left between them. As DNA, the CDR3 is TGTGCCAGCAGGAGCGCGAACAATGAGCAGTTCTTC. Translating it yields CASRSANNEQFF.

The chain is built from TRBV3-1 (or the pseudogene TRBV3-2) and TRBJ1-2, with TRBD1 as a possible D gene (5 bases). V was shortened by 5 bases and J by 3 bases, with 10 bases between the two germline ends. There are 13 residues in the CDR3. CDR1 LGHDT and CDR2 YNNKEL come from the germline V gene (reference sequence). The CDR3 loop is CASSWGGDYGYTF. DNA of the CDR3: TGTGCCAGCAGCTGGGGAGGGGACTATGGCTACACCTTC.

The chain links TRBV6-5 to TRBJ2-2; D is perhaps TRBD1 (6 bases). The V and J ends lost 10 bases and 0 bases respectively, with 12 bases between them. This CDR3 region has 14 residues. Looked up from germline, CDR1 is MNHEY and CDR2 is SVGAGI. CDR3 sequence reads: CATRQAANTGELFF. The CDR3 nucleotides are TGTGCCACCCGACAGGCCGCGAACACCGGGGAGCTGTTTTTT.

To note about this clone: One end of the junction fails to match germline, which may point to a read error. The chain links TRBV7-2 to TRBJ1-3; 7 bases line up with TRBD1. The CDR3 has 12 amino acids. Germline V lookup: CDR1 SGHTA, CDR2 FQGNSA. The CDR3 here is CASSLLGTELSF. CDR3 sequence (DNA): TGTGCCAGCAGCTTACTTGGGACAGAGTTATCATTT.

The V and J genes are TRBV2 and TRBJ2-3; a weak D match, TRBD2 (5 bases). V was pared by 5 bases and J by 1 base, with 13 bases between. CDR1 SNHLY and CDR2 FYNNEI come from the germline V gene. This CDR3 contains 15 residues. This chain's CDR3 is CASSPYGGGTDTQYF. DNA for the CDR3: TGTGCCAGCAGTCCCTACGGAGGAGGCACAGATACGCAGTATTTT.

V is TRBV18 and J is TRBJ1-1; 7 bases fit TRBD1. V lost 3 bases, J lost 4 bases, and 8 bases stayed unmatched. The germline gives CDR1 KGHSH, CDR2 LQKENI. This CDR3 has 15 amino acids. The CDR3 DNA is TGTGCCAGCTCACCGTCGACAGGGTTGGGCACTGAAGCTTTCTTT. It is translated as CASSPSTGLGTEAFF.

The gene calls are TRBV7-9 and TRBJ1-2; D unresolved. V shed 5 bases and J shed 4 bases, with 17 bases lying between them. Looked up from germline, CDR1 is SEHNR and CDR2 is FQNEAQ (reference sequence). The CDR3 is made up of 15 amino acids. For the CDR3, the DNA is TGTGCCAGCAGCAGACTTGGGGAGAGTGTCTATGGCTACACCTTC. This gives the protein CASSRLGESVYGYTF.

The V call is TRBV19, the J call TRBJ1-1; 7 nucleotides agree with TRBD1. Germline CDR1 is LNHDA and CDR2 is SQIVND (reference sequence). This CDR3 spans 13 amino acids. Germline trimming cut 6 bases from V and 0 bases from J; bases unmatched to any gene: 1. CDR3 amino acids: CASSDRVNTEAFF. The CDR3, as DNA: TGTGCCAGTAGCGACAGGGTGAACACTGAAGCTTTCTTT.